These 24 T cell receptor beta chains originate from one sample sequenced in a study of blood T cells in healthy people across ages. Together with a sample-barcoded 5' primer, a J-beta primer mix was included in a second PCR lasting about 6 to 12 cycles. TCRdb recomputed calls from the 5' RACE reads with MiXCR, one row per CDR3 protein. The sample yields about 760,000 distinct CDR3 sequences, more than 20% seen once. This sample was shared with a second study, whose subject was T cells of mothers and their children.

The sequenced sample consisted of blood. These receptors all stem from a boy aged 5 to 17 in good health.

This chain uses TRBV12-3 or TRBV12-4 with TRBJ1-4; no reliable D call. Trimming cost V 3 bases and J 6 bases, with 11 bases left between them. The CDR3 spans 14 residues. The CDR3 spells CASSFRRWDEKLFF. CDR3 bases: TGTGCCAGCAGTTTTAGAAGGTGGGATGAAAAACTGTTTTTT.

The chain joins TRBV11-2 to TRBJ2-5; 7 bases map to TRBD2. Matching the DNA end better, TRBJ2-7 makes the J call doubtful. The length of the CDR3 is 15 residues. In germline, CDR1 is SGHAT, CDR2 FQNNGV. This CDR3 is CASSLEREPTYEQYF. In DNA, the CDR3 is TGTGCCAGCAGCTTAGAGCGGGAGCCCACCTACGAGCAGTACTTC.

This clonotype has a handful of counts. V is TRBV29-1 and J is TRBJ1-3, with D possibly TRBD1 on 5 matching bases. Trimming left V 6 bases short and J 2 bases short, with 11 bases between. The CDR3 has 13 residues. The germline gives CDR1 SQVTM, CDR2 ANQGSEA. CDR3 in amino acids: CSVQGVAGNTIYF. In DNA, the CDR3 is TGCAGCGTGCAGGGTGTTGCTGGAAACACCATATATTTT.

This clonotype has only a few counts. This chain uses TRBV29-1 with TRBJ2-6; D is uncertain. CDR3 length equals 15 residues. The germline CDR1 and CDR2 sequences are SQVTM and ANQGSEA. V lost 4 bases and J lost 4, with 14 bases in between. CDR3 sequence reads: CSVVVRVLGANVLTF. The CDR3 DNA follows: TGCAGCGTTGTCGTCCGCGTTCTGGGGGCCAACGTCCTGACTTTC.

The chain employs TRBV28 and TRBJ2-7, with D possibly matching TRBD1 (5 bases). The CDR3 is 15 amino acids. The germline CDR1 and CDR2 sequences are MDHEN and SYDVKM. Deletions cut 6 bases from V and 2 bases from J, with 17 bases between. The CDR3 region is CASSPFNMGPYEQYF. CDR3 in DNA: TGTGCCAGCAGCCCCTTCAATATGGGGCCCTACGAGCAGTACTTC. Complete variable domain (other parts from reference TRBV28 and TRBJ2-7): DVKVTQSSRYLVKRTGEKVFLECVQDMDHENMFWYRQDPGLGLRLIYFSYDVKMKEKGDIPEGYSVSREKKERFSLILESASTNQTSMYLCASSPFNMGPYEQYFGPGTRLTVT.

This chain joins TRBV3-1 and TRBJ2-7; 7 nucleotides match TRBD2. The CDR3 has 18 amino acids. V dropped 0 bases and J dropped 3; count of bases not matched to a gene: 14. Germline V gene lookup returns CDR1 LGHDT and CDR2 YNNKEL (reference sequence). DNA for the CDR3: TGTGCCAGCAGCCAAGACAGAAGGGCTGGCGGGACTAACTACGAGCAGTACTTC. Its protein is CASSQDRRAGGTNYEQYF.

This clonotype was detected only once. The chain employs TRBV20-1 and TRBJ2-7; 10 bases line up with TRBD2. Germline values: CDR1 DFQATT, CDR2 SNEGSKA (reference sequence). Trimming cost V 0 bases and J 5 bases; bases outside gene matches: 10. The CDR3 sequence is 16 residues long. The CDR3 is CSARDLASGSYNEQYF. CDR3 DNA: TGCAGTGCTAGAGATTTAGCTAGCGGGAGTTACAACGAGCAGTACTTC.

This chain links TRBV5-1 with TRBJ1-4, with 9 bases aligning to TRBD1. With V trimmed by 4 bases and J by 8 bases, 6 bases remained unmatched. The CDR3 has 14 amino acids. Germline V gene data show CDR1 as SGHRS and CDR2 as YFSETQ. CDR3 sequence reads: CASSPGQGSEKLFF. The CDR3 DNA follows: TGCGCCAGCAGCCCGGGACAGGGTAGCGAAAAACTGTTTTTT. Together with reference TRBV5-1 and TRBJ1-4, the CDR3 gives the full variable domain: KAGVTQTPRYLIKTRGQQVTLSCSPISGHRSVSWYQQTPGQGLQFLFEYFSETQRNKGNFPGRFSGRQFSNSRSEMNVSTLELGDSALYLCASSPGQGSEKLFFGSGTQLSVL.

This clonotype has more than one count but fewer than ten. This chain uses TRBV14 with TRBJ2-1, with 8 bases fitting TRBD2. The CDR3 is 17 residues long. The J segment lost 3 bases and the V segment lost 1 base, leaving 8 bases of the junction unmatched. CDR1 and CDR2 (germline): SGHDN, FVKESK. The CDR3 nucleotides are TGTGCCAGCAGCCAAGTTAGCCCAGCGGGAGTCTACAATGAGCAGTTCTTC. Translating it yields CASSQVSPAGVYNEQFF.

This chain links TRBV6-1 with TRBJ1-5; D remains ambiguous. V was clipped by 3 bases and J by 16 bases, with 16 bases between them. Germline assignment: CDR1 MNHNS and CDR2 SASEGT. This CDR3 is 12 amino acids long. The CDR3 spells CASSDAVRSEHF. The CDR3 DNA sequence: TGTGCCAGCAGTGATGCAGTCCGTTCCGAACATTTT.

The chain has TRBV15 and TRBJ1-4, with D possibly matching TRBD1 (5 bases). CDR3 size: 17 residues. The V end was cut by 5 bases, the J end by 6 bases, with 22 bases between. Germline V gene data show CDR1 as LNHNV and CDR2 as YYDKDF (reference sequence). The CDR3 DNA reads as TGTGCCACCAGCTATATGAGTAACCAGGGATACTATGAAAAACTGTTTTTT. It codes for CATSYMSNQGYYEKLFF.

This clonotype was detected only a few times. The V gene is TRBV7-3, the J gene TRBJ2-5, with 11 bases that match TRBD2. Trimming cost V 2 bases and J 11 bases; bases outside gene matches: 13. This CDR3 region has 16 residues. CDR1 is SGHTA and CDR2 is FQGTGA in the germline V gene. The CDR3 spells CASSLFGTSGAGEQYF. The CDR3 nucleotides are TGTGCCAGCAGCTTATTTGGGACTAGCGGTGCTGGGGAGCAGTACTTC.

The gene calls are TRBV29-1 and TRBJ2-3, with D maybe TRBD2 (6 bases). Germline values: CDR1 SQVTM, CDR2 ANQGSEA. The CDR3 spans 13 residues. V lost 5 bases to trimming and J lost 6 bases, with 15 bases between them. The CDR3 reads CSVRSGVSDTQYF. DNA of the CDR3: TGCAGCGTTCGCTCGGGAGTGAGTGATACGCAGTATTTT.

The chain joins TRBV5-1 to TRBJ2-5; 12 nucleotides line up with TRBD2. The CDR3 length is 19 residues. Trimming cost V 4 bases and J 2 bases; bases outside gene matches: 15. Looked up from germline, CDR1 is SGHRS and CDR2 is YFSETQ. The CDR3 DNA reads TGCGCCAGCAGCCTTGGATTGTCTAGCGGGAGGGCCTCTCAAGAGACCCAGTACTTC. Residues: CASSLGLSSGRASQETQYF.

This chain uses TRBV29-1 with TRBJ1-1; D gene ambiguous. Germline V gene data show CDR1 as SQVTM and CDR2 as ANQGSEA. V lost 7 bases to trimming and J lost 0 bases, with 15 bases between them. The CDR3 has 14 residues. The DNA for the CDR3 is TGCAGCGCAATTCTTGGACTGATGAACACTGAAGCTTTCTTT. It specifies CSAILGLMNTEAFF.

The chain is built from TRBV10-3 and TRBJ1-3; D is unresolved. CDR1 is ENHRY and CDR2 is SYGVKD in the germline V gene. This CDR3 spans 15 amino acids. V lost 5 bases to trimming and J lost 0 bases, with 11 bases between them. CDR3: CAISSRLDSGNTIYF. CDR3 bases: TGTGCCATCAGTTCTCGTCTGGACTCTGGAAACACCATATATTTT.

The CDR3 DNA reads TGTGCCAGCAGTTCCGGGACTCTCGGGGGAGTCGAGCAGTACTTC. Translating gives CASSSGTLGGVEQYF. The V and J genes are TRBV28 and TRBJ2-7; TRBD2 is a possible D gene (6 bases). Trimming pared 4 bases from V and 6 bases from J, leaving 19 bases between. The CDR3 covers 15 residues. The germline V gene encodes CDR1 MDHEN and CDR2 SYDVKM.

V usage is TRBV11-2 and J usage is TRBJ2-4, with D possibly matching TRBD1 (6 bases). The germline V gene has CDR1 SGHAT and CDR2 FQNNGV. The CDR3 extends over 14 amino acids. V was trimmed by 7 bases and J by 6 bases, leaving 16 bases between them. CDR3 sequence reads: CASTKDSALNIQYF. The CDR3 DNA sequence: TGTGCCAGCACCAAGGACAGCGCCCTAAACATTCAGTACTTC. Combining the CDR3 with reference TRBV11-2 and TRBJ2-4 gives the whole variable domain EAGVAQSPRYKIIEKRQSVAFWCNPISGHATLYWYQQILGQGPKLLIQFQNNGVVDDSQLPKDRFSAERLKGVDSTLKIQPAKLEDSAVYLCASTKDSALNIQYFGAGTRLSVL.

This clonotype showed up just a few times. The chain uses TRBV2 and TRBJ1-1; D is possibly TRBD1 (5 bases). Trimming pared 5 bases from V and 5 bases from J, leaving 15 bases between. Germline V lookup: CDR1 SNHLY, CDR2 FYNNEI. The CDR3 is 14 residues long. The CDR3 loop reads CASSRDGFGTEAFF. In DNA form, the CDR3 reads TGTGCCAGCAGTCGGGACGGCTTCGGTACTGAAGCTTTCTTT.

The genes are TRBV4-3 and TRBJ2-2, with 8 bases matching TRBD1. J gave up 5 bases and V 0 bases, and 8 bases lay outside the gene matches. CDR1 is LGHNA and CDR2 is YSLEER in the germline V gene. The CDR3 contains 17 residues. CDR3 sequence reads: CASSQDRSTGGTGELFF. The CDR3 nucleotides read TGCGCCAGCAGCCAAGATAGGAGTACAGGGGGGACCGGGGAGCTGTTTTTT.

In its sample, this clonotype was seen many times. The genes are TRBV4-1 and TRBJ1-3, with D unresolved. The germline V gene has CDR1 MGHRA and CDR2 YSYEKL. Trimming stripped 1 base from V and 4 bases from J, with 5 bases between. The CDR3 has 13 residues. CDR3 bases: TGCGCCAGCAGCCAAGGGCCGGGAAACACCATATATTTT. Translation: CASSQGPGNTIYF.

This clonotype was seen a handful of times. The chain carries TRBV7-9 and TRBJ2-5, with 7 nucleotides matching TRBD2. Gene TRBJ2-7 matches the end of the DNA better, so the J call may be wrong. The length of the CDR3 is 13 residues. The germline CDR1 and CDR2 sequences are SEHNR and FQNEAQ (reference sequence). CDR3 DNA sequence: TGTGCCAGTGCGGGGAGGGGCCCCTACGAGCAGTACTTC. The encoded protein is CASAGRGPYEQYF.

This clonotype was counted only a few times. The chain links TRBV5-1 to TRBJ2-2; TRBD2 aligns across 7 bases. Germline CDR1 and CDR2: SGHRS and YFSETQ. J lost 2 bases, V lost 0 bases, and 4 bases had no gene match. The CDR3 is made up of 16 amino acids. CDR3: CASSLGAGLNTGELFF. The CDR3 coding sequence is TGCGCCAGCAGCTTGGGTGCGGGACTAAACACCGGGGAGCTGTTTTTT.

The chain links TRBV10-3 to TRBJ1-6; D is possibly TRBD1 (6 bases). V gave up 0 bases and J gave up 7 bases, with 10 bases separating them. CDR3 length: 15 amino acids. Germline loops: CDR1 ENHRY, CDR2 SYGVKD. The CDR3 region is CAISESTGVNSPLHF. The CDR3 DNA sequence: TGTGCCATCAGTGAGTCGACAGGTGTGAATTCACCCCTCCACTTT.